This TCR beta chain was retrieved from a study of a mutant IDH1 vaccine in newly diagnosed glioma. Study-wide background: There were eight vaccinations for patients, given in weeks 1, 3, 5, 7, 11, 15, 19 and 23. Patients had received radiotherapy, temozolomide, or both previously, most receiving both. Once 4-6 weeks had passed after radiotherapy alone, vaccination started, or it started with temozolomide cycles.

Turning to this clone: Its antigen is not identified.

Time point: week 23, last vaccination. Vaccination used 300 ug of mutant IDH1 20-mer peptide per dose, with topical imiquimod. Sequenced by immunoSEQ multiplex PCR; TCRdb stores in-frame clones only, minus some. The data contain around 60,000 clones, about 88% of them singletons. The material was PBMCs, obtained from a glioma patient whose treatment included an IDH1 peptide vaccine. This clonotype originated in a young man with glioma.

The CDR3 nucleotides are TGTGCCAGCTCACCACTTACAAGAAACAATGAGCAGTTCTTC. It specifies CASSPLTRNNEQFF. The chain carries TRBV18 and TRBJ2-1; no firm D call. The germline V gene has CDR1 KGHSH and CDR2 LQKENI. The CDR3 length is 14 residues. V was clipped by 1 base and J by 5 bases, with 9 bases between them.